This passage covers 9 T cell receptor beta chains from one sample sequenced in a study of beta chain features in type 1 diabetes. Since all of the isolated RNA was reverse transcribed, expressed TCRB transcripts were what got sequenced. The protocol was immunoSEQ multiplex PCR, while the TCRdb copy is restricted to in-frame clones and leaves out a portion. The table lists a few hundred thousand clones, around 9.6% of them singletons. What these receptors recognize is not known. Study-level results: For Type 1 diabetes patients, all four CD4+ subsets carried TCRB CDR3s that were moderately but significantly shorter.

Sequenced material: central memory CD4+ T cells from blood. These receptors all stem from a man aged 25 to 40 with type 1 diabetes.

This clone has a handful of counts. Distinct nucleotide sequences in the sample also encode this CDR3. The chain links TRBV5-6 to TRBJ2-7; no firm D call. V was trimmed by 0 bases and J by 4 bases, leaving 5 bases between them. This CDR3 contains 12 residues. Looked up from germline, CDR1 is SGHDT and CDR2 is YYEEEE. The CDR3 is CASSLGNYEQYF. CDR3 nucleotides: TGTGCCAGCAGCTTGGGAAATTACGAGCAGTACTTC.

The table lists this clone with a few counts. J is TRBJ1-5 and V is TRBV7-2; 8 nucleotides line up with TRBD1. Trimming at V came to 3 bases and at J to 6 bases, leaving 4 bases not matched to a gene. CDR3 length equals 14 residues. CDR1 and CDR2 (germline): SGHTA, FQGNSA. CDR3 in amino acids: CASSFGQGSQPQHF. CDR3 bases: TGTGCCAGCAGCTTCGGACAGGGTAGTCAGCCCCAGCATTTT.

The gene calls are TRBV5-6 and TRBJ2-5; possibly TRBD2 for D (5 bases). Germline V gene lookup returns CDR1 SGHDT and CDR2 YYEEEE. This CDR3 is 14 amino acids long. V lost 0 bases and J 1 base, leaving 7 bases between the germline ends. CDR3 in amino acids: CASSLDGIQETQYF. CDR3 nucleotides: TGTGCCAGCAGCTTGGACGGGATCCAAGAGACCCAGTACTTC.

This rearrangement joins TRBV12-1 to TRBJ2-5; TRBD1, the table's D call, lacks a check against the DNA. TRBV12-1 corresponds to a pseudogene. The CDR3 has 16 residues. CDR3 amino acids: CASSWSLGGKGETQYF. The CDR3 DNA sequence: TGTGCCAGCAGCTGGTCGCTGGGTGGGAAGGGGGAGACCCAGTACTTC.

The V call is TRBV18, the J call TRBJ2-3, with 14 bases lining up with TRBD2. Germline V CDR1 and CDR2: KGHSH, LQKENI. The V segment lost 4 bases and the J segment 0 bases; nucleotides outside the gene matches: 6. The CDR3 is 18 residues long. The CDR3 DNA reads as TGTGCCAGCTCACAAACGGGACTAGCGGGAGCAAGCACAGATACGCAGTATTTT. Encoded protein: CASSQTGLAGASTDTQYF.

This clone was picked up a small number of times. The chain links TRBV6-1 to TRBJ1-5; no clear D. This CDR3 has 15 residues. The V end was cut by 4 bases, the J end by 1 base, with 11 bases between. From germline, CDR1 is MNHNS and CDR2 SASEGT. The DNA for the CDR3 is TGTGCCAGCAGTGTGGACCTATCAAGCAATCAGCCCCAGCATTTT. The encoded protein is CASSVDLSSNQPQHF.

This clone was detected only a few times. The gene calls are TRBV7-6 and TRBJ1-1, with a tentative D call TRBD1 (5 bases). Germline V lookup: CDR1 SGHVS, CDR2 FNYEAQ. CDR3 size: 13 residues. The V gene lost 5 bases and the J gene lost 5 bases, with 12 bases spanning the gap. Written as DNA, the CDR3 is TGTGCCAGCAGCCAAGACAGACGAACTGAAGCTTTCTTT. Residues: CASSQDRRTEAFF.

The rearrangement links TRBV7-2 to TRBJ2-5, with D tentatively TRBD1 (5 bases). Trimming shortened V by 5 bases and J by 5 bases, and 15 bases separated the two germline ends. The CDR3 has 14 amino acids. The germline V gene has CDR1 SGHTA and CDR2 FQGNSA. CDR3 nucleotides: TGTGCCAGCAGCCCAGGGCCTACCGGGGAGACCCAGTACTTC. The encoded protein is CASSPGPTGETQYF.

The chain joins TRBV27 to TRBJ1-2, with 8 positions matching TRBD1. This CDR3 spans 14 amino acids. Looked up from germline, CDR1 is MNHEY and CDR2 is SMNVEV (reference sequence). Losses at the gene ends were 6 bases for V and 5 bases for J; bases not matched to a gene: 8. The CDR3: CASSSSGGVYGYTF. For the CDR3, the DNA is TGTGCCAGCAGCAGCTCAGGGGGCGTATATGGCTACACCTTC.